These T cell receptor beta chains were read from a single sample in a study. From the 5' RACE reads, TCRdb called clonotypes with MiXCR, one entry per CDR3 protein. The table records around 50,000 distinct CDR3 sequences, approximately 17% of them present only once. Sample: naive CD4+ T cells sorted from blood. The receptor set was obtained from a female donor with breast cancer. The CDR3 runs from the conserved cysteine through the conserved F or W. Each record gives: J gene, V gene, CDR3 protein.

TRBJ2-7 TRBV20-1 CSARGRPTSYEQYF
TRBJ1-2 TRBV3-1 CASSQDMGSGGYTF
TRBJ1-2 TRBV4-3 CASSQEWGSDYGYTF
TRBJ2-7 TRBV28 CASSLSGTGSVEQYF
TRBJ2-7 TRBV7-8 CASSLLGTGSHEQYF
TRBJ2-2 TRBV7-6 CASSLGAGGNTGELFF
TRBJ1-1 TRBV7-2 CASSPRRGGTEAFF
TRBJ2-7 TRBV28 CASSLYQGGAYEQYF
TRBJ2-1 TRBV19 CASSRTSPVNEQFF
TRBJ2-3 TRBV6-5 CASSYSVTDQSDTQYF
TRBJ1-1 TRBV7-9 CASSPRAGRTEAFF
TRBJ1-1 TRBV7-6 CASSTNRGNTEAFF
TRBJ1-2 TRBV7-2 CASSYDRGGYDYTF
TRBJ2-7 TRBV5-5 CASSYDRASYEQYF
TRBJ2-7 TRBV4-1 CASSQTGGPIYEQYF
TRBJ2-7 TRBV5-1 CASSFLGIRGRDEQYF
TRBJ2-3 TRBV20-1 CSAPGLAGGRSDTQYF
TRBJ2-3 TRBV18 CASSPTSGSASTDTQYF
TRBJ2-3 TRBV20-1 CSAPPLGTSGTDTQYF
TRBJ1-1 TRBV9 CASSASGQRNTEAFF
TRBJ2-5 TRBV29-1 CSVDSSETQYF
TRBJ2-7 TRBV10-3 CASSESSGSGPYEQYF
TRBJ2-2 TRBV7-2 CASSQVVGPGGELFF
TRBJ1-2 TRBV29-1 CSVHMIRSREGYTF
TRBJ2-1 TRBV5-1 CASSPDYRRNEQFF